The present entry profiles one T cell receptor (beta chain) with its context. Its antigen remains unknown. The CDR3 consists of 15 residues. Germline V gene lookup returns CDR1 MDHEN and CDR2 SYDVKM. V lost 3 bases and J lost 2, with 13 bases in between. This record belongs to a study of long-term antiretroviral therapy in people with HIV. Whole-study findings and limits: HIV repertoires spanned tighter CDR3 length ranges than controls did.

Until DNA extraction, the samples held between about 0.85-11 million cryopreserved PBMC. The assay used was immunoSEQ (version v3.0), run at survey level. Produced via immunoSEQ multiplex PCR; TCRdb's table is partial and in-frame only. Of about 17,000 clones in the sample, approximately 79% are singletons; the top ten hold roughly 8%. This TCR was recovered from a young man with HIV. The starting material was unsorted PBMCs, obtained at the start of antiretroviral therapy. The chain recombines TRBV28 with TRBJ1-2; no clear D gene. For the CDR3, the DNA is TGTGCCAGCAGTTTCCTCGGTACAGTGAACTATGGCTACACCTTC. Amino acid sequence: CASSFLGTVNYGYTF.